This T cell receptor (beta chain) was retrieved from a study of blood T cell repertoires in COVID-19. Study as a whole: The study drew acute and convalescent COVID-19 samples from the United States, Italy and Spain. T cells, B-cell-depleted T cells, or PBMCs supplied cDNA or gDNA.

CDR1 and CDR2 (germline): MNHEY, SMNVEV (reference sequence). The CDR3 consists of 15 residues. V trimming: 6 bases; J trimming: 9 bases; junction bases outside the gene matches: 11. In the original workflow: Reference gene primers were amplified, and this amplification served to estimate nucleated cell counts. Using immunoSEQ multiplex PCR, the repertoire was profiled, and TCRdb retains in-frame clones only, with some absent. From that table come the V and J calls and clone size; the DNA was used to work out D and trimming. The top ten clones hold about 7.8% of a sample with 150,000 to 200,000 clones, about 81% of them seen once.

The chain is built from TRBV27 and TRBJ2-1; 10 positions match TRBD2. The receptor comes from an older woman with COVID-19, enrolled during active disease. The material sequenced was peripheral blood. DNA for the CDR3: TGTGCCAGCAGCGTCTTATCTAGCGGGAGCCGTGAGCAGTTCTTC. It translates to CASSVLSSGSREQFF.